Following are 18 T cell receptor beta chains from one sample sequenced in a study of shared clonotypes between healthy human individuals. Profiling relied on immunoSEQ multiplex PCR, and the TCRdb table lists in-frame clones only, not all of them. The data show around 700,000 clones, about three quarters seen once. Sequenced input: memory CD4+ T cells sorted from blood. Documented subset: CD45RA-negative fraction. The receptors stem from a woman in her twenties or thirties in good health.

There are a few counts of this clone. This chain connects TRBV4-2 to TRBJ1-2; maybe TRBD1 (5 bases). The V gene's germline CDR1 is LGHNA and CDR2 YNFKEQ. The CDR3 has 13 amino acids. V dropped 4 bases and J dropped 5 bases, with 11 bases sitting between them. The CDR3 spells CASSPGGGYGYTF. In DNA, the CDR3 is TGTGCCAGCAGCCCCGGGGGGGGATATGGCTACACCTTC.

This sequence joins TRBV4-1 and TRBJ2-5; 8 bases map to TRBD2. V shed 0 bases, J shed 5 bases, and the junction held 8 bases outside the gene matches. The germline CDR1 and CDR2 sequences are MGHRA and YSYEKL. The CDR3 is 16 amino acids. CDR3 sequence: CASSQDMGLEWETQYF. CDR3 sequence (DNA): TGCGCCAGCAGCCAAGACATGGGACTAGAGTGGGAGACCCAGTACTTC.

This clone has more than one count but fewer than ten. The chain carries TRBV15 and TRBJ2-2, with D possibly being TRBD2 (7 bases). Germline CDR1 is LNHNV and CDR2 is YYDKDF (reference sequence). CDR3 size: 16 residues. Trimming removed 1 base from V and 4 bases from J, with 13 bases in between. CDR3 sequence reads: CATSRGRGAITGELFF. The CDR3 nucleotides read TGTGCCACCAGCAGAGGCCGGGGGGCGATCACCGGGGAGCTGTTTTTT.

Here the CDR3 reads CASSLDYGGPSSYNEQFF. For the CDR3, the DNA is TGCGCCAGCAGCTTGGACTATGGCGGACCAAGCTCCTACAATGAGCAGTTCTTC. The chain couples TRBV5-1 to TRBJ2-1, with D unresolved. Looked up from germline, CDR1 is SGHRS and CDR2 is YFSETQ. This CDR3 has 18 residues. V was cut by 0 bases and J by 0 bases, with 16 bases left in between.

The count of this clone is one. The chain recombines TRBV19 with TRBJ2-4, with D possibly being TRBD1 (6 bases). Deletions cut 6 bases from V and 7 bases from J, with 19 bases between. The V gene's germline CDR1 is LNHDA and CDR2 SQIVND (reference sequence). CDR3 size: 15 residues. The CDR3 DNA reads TGTGCCAGTAGCCTCATTCGAGGGGGTGGGAACATTCAGTACTTC. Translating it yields CASSLIRGGGNIQYF.

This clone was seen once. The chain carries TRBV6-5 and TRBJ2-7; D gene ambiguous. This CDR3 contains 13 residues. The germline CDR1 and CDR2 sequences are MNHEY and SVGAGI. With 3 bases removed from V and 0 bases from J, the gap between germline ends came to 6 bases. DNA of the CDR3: TGTGCCAGCAGTTATTATATCTCCTACGAGCAGTACTTC. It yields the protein CASSYYISYEQYF.

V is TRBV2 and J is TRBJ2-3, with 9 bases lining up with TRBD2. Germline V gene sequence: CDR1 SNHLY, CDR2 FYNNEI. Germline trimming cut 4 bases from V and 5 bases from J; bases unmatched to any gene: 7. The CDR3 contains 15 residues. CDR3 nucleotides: TGTGCCAGCAGTGGGCTGACTAGCGGAGTAGATACGCAGTATTTT. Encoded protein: CASSGLTSGVDTQYF.

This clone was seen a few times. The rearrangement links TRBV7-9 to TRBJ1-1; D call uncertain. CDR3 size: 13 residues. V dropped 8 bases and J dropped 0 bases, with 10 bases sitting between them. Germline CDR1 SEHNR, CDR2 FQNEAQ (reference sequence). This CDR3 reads CASEESMNTEAFF. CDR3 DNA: TGTGCCAGCGAGGAGTCTATGAACACTGAAGCTTTCTTT.

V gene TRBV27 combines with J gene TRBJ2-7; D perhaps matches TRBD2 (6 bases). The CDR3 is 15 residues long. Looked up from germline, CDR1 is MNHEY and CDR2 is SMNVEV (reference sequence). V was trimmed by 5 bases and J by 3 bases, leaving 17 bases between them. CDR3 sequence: CASSPWGVSGYEQYF. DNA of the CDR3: TGTGCCAGCAGTCCCTGGGGGGTTAGTGGCTACGAGCAGTACTTC.

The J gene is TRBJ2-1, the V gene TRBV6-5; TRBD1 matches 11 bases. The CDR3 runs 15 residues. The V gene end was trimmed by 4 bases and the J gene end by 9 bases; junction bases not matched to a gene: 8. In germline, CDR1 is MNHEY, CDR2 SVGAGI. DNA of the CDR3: TGTGCCAGCAGTTCGGACAGGGGGCGCCTCGGTGAGCAGTTCTTC. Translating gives CASSSDRGRLGEQFF.

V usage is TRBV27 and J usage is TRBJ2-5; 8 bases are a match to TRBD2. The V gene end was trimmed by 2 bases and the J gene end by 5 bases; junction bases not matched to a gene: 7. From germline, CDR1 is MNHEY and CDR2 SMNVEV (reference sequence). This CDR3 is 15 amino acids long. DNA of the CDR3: TGTGCCAGCAGTTTACAAGCGGGAGCGGGGGAGACCCAGTACTTC. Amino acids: CASSLQAGAGETQYF.

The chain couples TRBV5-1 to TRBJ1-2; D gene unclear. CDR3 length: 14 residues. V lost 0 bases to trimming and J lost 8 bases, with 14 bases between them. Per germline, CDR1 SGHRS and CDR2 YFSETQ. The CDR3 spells CASSLDISPGGYTF. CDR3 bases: TGCGCCAGCAGCTTGGACATATCCCCGGGGGGCTACACCTTC.

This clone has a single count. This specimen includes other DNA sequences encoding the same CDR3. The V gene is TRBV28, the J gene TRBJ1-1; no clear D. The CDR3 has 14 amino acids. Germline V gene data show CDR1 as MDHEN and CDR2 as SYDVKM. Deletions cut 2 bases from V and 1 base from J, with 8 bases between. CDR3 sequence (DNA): TGTGCCAGCAGTTTACGACGGACGAACACTGAAGCTTTCTTT. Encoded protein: CASSLRRTNTEAFF.

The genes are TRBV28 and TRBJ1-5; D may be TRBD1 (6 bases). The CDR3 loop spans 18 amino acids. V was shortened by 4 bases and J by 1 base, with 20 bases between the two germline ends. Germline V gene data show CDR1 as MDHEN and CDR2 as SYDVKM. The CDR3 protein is CASSSPVGTPLSNQPQHF. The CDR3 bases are TGTGCCAGCAGTTCACCGGTCGGGACACCGTTGAGCAATCAGCCCCAGCATTTT.

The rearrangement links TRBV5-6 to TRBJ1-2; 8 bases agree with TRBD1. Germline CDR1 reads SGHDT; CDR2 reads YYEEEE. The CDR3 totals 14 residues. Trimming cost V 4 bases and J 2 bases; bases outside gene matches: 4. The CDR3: CASSAWDRNYGYTF. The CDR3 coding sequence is TGTGCCAGCAGCGCCTGGGACAGGAACTATGGCTACACCTTC.

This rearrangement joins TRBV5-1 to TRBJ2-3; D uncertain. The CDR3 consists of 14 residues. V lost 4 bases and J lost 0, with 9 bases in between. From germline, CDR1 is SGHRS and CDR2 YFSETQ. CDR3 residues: CASSTPTSTDTQYF. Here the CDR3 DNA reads TGCGCCAGCAGCACTCCGACTAGCACAGATACGCAGTATTTT.

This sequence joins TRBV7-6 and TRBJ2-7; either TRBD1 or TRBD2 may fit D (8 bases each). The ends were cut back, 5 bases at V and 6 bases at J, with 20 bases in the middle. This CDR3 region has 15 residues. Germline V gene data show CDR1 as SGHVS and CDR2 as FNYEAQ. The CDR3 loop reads CASSPGGAGGAEQYF. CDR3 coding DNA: TGTGCCAGCAGCCCCGGGGGGGCAGGGGGCGCCGAGCAGTACTTC.

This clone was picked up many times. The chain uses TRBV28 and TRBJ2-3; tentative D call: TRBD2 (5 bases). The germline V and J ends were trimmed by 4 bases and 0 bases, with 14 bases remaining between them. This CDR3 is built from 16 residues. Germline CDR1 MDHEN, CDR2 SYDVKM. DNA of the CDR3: TGTGCCAGCAGTTACACCGGGGATCGAAGCACAGATACGCAGTATTTT. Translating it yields CASSYTGDRSTDTQYF.